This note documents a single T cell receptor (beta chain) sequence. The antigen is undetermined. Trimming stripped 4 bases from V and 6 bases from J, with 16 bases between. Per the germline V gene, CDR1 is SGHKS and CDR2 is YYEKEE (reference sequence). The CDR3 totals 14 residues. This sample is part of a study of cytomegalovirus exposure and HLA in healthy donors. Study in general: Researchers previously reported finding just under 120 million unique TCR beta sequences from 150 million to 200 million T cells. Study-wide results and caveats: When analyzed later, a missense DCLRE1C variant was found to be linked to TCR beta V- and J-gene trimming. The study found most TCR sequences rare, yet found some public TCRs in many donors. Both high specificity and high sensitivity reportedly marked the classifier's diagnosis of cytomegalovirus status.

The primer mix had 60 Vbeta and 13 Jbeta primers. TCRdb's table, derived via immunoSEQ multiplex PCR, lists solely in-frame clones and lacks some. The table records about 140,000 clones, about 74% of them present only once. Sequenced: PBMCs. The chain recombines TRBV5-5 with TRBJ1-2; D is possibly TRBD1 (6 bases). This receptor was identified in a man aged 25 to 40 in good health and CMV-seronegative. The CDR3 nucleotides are TGTGCCAGCAGCCCCAGTTACAGGGAAAATGGCTACACCTTC. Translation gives CASSPSYRENGYTF.